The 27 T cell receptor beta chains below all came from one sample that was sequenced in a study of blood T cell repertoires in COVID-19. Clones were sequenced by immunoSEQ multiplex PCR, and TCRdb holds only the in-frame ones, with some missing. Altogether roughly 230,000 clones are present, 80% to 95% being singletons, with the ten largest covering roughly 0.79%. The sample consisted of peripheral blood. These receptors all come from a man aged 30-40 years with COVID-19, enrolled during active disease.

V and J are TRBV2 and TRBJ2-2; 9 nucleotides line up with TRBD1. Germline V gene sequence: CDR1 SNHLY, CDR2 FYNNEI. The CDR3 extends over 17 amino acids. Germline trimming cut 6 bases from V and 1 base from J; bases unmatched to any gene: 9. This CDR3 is CASRGNRGRENTGELFF. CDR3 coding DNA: TGTGCCAGCAGGGGTAACAGGGGGCGAGAGAACACCGGGGAGCTGTTTTTT.

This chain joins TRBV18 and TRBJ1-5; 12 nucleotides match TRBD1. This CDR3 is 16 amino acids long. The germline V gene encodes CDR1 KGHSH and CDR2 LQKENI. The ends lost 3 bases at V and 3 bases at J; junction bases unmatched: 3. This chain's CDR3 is CASSPGTGGVNQPQHF. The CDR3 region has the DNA TGTGCCAGCTCACCGGGGACAGGGGGCGTCAATCAGCCCCAGCATTTT.

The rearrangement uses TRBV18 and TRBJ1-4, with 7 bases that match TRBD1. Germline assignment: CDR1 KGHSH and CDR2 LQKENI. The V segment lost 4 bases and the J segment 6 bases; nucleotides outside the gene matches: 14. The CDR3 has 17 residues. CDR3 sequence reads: CASSHNIMTGSHEKLFF. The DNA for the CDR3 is TGTGCCAGCTCACACAACATAATGACAGGGTCCCATGAAAAACTGTTTTTT.

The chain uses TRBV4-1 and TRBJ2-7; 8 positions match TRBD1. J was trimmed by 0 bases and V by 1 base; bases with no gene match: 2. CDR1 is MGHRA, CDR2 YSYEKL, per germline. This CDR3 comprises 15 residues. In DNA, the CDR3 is TGCGCCAGCAGCCAAGCGGGACAGGCCTCCTACGAGCAGTACTTC. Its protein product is CASSQAGQASYEQYF.

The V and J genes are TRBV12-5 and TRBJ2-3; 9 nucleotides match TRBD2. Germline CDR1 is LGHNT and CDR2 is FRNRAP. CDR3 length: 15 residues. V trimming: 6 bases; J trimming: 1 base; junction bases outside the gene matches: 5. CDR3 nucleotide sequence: TGTGCTAGTGGACCCGCTAGCGGGGGCACAGATACGCAGTATTTT. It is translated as CASGPASGGTDTQYF. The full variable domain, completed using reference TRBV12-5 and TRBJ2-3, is DARVTQTPRHKVTEMGQEVTMRCQPILGHNTVFWYRQTMMQGLELLAYFRNRAPLDDSGMPKDRFSAEMPDATLATLKIQPSEPRDSAVYFCASGPASGGTDTQYFGPGTRLTVL.

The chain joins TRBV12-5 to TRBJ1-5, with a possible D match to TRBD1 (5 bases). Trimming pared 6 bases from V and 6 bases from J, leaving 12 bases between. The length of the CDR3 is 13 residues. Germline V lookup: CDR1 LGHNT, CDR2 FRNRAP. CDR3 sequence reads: CASGGQPVQPQHF. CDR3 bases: TGTGCTAGTGGGGGGCAGCCAGTTCAGCCCCAGCATTTT.

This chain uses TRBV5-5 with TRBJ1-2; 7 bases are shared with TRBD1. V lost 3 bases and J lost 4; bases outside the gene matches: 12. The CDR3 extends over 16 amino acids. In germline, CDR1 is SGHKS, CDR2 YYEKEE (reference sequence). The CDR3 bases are TGTGCCAGCAGCTCCAAGTACACAGGGGCGGCCTATGGCTACACCTTC. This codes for CASSSKYTGAAYGYTF.

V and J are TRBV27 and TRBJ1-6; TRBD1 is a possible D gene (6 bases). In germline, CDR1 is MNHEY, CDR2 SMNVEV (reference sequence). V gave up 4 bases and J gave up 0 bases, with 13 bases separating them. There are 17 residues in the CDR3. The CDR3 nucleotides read TGTGCCAGCAGTTCTCACAGGGAAAGCTCCTATAATTCACCCCTCCACTTT. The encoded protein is CASSSHRESSYNSPLHF.

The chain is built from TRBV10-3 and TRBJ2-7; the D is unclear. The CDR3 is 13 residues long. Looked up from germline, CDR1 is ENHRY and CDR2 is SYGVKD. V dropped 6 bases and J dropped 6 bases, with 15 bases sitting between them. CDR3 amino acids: CAIRNTDRPEQYF. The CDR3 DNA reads TGTGCCATCAGAAATACAGACCGACCCGAGCAGTACTTC.

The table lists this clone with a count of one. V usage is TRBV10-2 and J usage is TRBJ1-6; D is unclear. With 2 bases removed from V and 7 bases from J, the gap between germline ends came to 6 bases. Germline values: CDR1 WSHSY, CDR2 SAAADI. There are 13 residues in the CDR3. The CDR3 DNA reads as TGCGCCAGCAGTGAGGGTGCGAATTCACCCCTCCACTTT. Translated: CASSEGANSPLHF.

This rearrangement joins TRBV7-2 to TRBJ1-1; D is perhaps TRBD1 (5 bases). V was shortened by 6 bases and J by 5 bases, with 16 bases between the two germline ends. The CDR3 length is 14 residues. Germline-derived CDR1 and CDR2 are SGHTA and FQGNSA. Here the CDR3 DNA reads TGTGCCAGCAGAGAGAAGGGGCTAGGGACTGAAGCTTTCTTT. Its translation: CASREKGLGTEAFF.

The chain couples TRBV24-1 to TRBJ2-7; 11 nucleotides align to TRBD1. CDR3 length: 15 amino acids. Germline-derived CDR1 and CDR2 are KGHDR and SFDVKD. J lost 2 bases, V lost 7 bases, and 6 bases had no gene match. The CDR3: CATSPPGQGAYEQYF. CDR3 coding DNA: TGTGCCACCAGCCCACCGGGACAGGGGGCCTACGAGCAGTACTTC.

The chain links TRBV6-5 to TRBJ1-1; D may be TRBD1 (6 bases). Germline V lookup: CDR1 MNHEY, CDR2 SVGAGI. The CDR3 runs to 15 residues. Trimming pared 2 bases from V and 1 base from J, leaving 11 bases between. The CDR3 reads CASSYQTGWNTEAFF. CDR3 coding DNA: TGTGCCAGCAGTTACCAAACAGGGTGGAACACTGAAGCTTTCTTT.

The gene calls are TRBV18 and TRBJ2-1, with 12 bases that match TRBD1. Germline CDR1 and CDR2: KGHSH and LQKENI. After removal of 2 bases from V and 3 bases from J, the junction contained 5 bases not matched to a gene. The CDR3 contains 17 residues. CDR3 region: CASSPGTGGADYNEQFF. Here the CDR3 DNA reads TGTGCCAGCTCACCAGGGACAGGGGGCGCCGACTACAATGAGCAGTTCTTC.

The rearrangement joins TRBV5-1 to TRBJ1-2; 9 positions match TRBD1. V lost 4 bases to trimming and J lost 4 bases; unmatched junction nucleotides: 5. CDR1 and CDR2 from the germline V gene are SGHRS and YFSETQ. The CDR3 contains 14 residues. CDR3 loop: CASSLDRGGYGYTF. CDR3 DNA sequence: TGCGCCAGCAGCCTAGACAGGGGGGGCTATGGCTACACCTTC. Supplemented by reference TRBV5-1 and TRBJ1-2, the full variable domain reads KAGVTQTPRYLIKTRGQQVTLSCSPISGHRSVSWYQQTPGQGLQFLFEYFSETQRNKGNFPGRFSGRQFSNSRSEMNVSTLELGDSALYLCASSLDRGGYGYTFGSGTRLTVV.

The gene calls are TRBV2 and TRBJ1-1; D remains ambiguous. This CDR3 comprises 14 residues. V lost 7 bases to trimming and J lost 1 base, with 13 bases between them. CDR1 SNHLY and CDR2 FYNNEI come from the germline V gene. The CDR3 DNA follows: TGTGCCAGCAAAGTCGAGGTCGAGAACACTGAAGCTTTCTTT. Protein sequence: CASKVEVENTEAFF.

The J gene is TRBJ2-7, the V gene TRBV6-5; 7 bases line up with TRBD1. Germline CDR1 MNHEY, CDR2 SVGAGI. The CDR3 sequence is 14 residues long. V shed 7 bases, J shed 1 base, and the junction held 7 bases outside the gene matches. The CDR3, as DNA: TGTGCCAGCAATAAGGGGGACAGTTCCTACGAGCAGTACTTC. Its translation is CASNKGDSSYEQYF.

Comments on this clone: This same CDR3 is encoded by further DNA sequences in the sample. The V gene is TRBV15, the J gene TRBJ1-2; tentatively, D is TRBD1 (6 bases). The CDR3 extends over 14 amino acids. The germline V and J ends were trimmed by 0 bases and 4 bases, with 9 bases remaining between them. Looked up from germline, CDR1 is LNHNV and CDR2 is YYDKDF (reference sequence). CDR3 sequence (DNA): TGTGCCACCAGCAGAGACAGGGGCGGCTATGGCTACACCTTC. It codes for CATSRDRGGYGYTF.

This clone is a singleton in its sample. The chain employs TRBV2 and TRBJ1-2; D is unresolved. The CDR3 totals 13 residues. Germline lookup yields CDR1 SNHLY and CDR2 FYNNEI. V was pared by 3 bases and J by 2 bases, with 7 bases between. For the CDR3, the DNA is TGTGCCAGCAGTGAGGTCGCGAACTATGGCTACACCTTC. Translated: CASSEVANYGYTF. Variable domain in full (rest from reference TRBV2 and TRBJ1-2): EPEVTQTPSHQVTQMGQEVILRCVPISNHLYFYWYRQILGQKVEFLVSFYNNEISEKSEIFDDQFSVERPDGSNFTLKIRSTKLEDSAMYFCASSEVANYGYTFGSGTRLTVV.

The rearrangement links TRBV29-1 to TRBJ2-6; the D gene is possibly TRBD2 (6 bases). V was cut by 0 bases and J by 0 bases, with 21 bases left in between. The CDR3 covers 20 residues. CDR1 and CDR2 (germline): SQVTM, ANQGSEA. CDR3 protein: CSVEDLSGSGSFSGANVLTF. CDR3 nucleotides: TGCAGCGTTGAAGATCTTTCGGGTAGCGGCTCCTTCTCTGGGGCCAACGTCCTGACTTTC.

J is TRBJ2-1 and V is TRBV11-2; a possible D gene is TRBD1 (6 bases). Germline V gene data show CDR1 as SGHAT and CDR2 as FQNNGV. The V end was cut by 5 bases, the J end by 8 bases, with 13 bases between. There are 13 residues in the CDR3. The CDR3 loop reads CASSMQRGYEQFF. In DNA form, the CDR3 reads TGTGCCAGCAGCATGCAAAGGGGGTATGAGCAGTTCTTC.

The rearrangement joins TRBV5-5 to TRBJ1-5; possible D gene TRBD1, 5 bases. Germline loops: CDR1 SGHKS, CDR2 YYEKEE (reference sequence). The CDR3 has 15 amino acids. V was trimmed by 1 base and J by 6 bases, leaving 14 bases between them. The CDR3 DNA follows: TGTGCCAGCAGCTTGAGGTCAGGGAAGGTTCAGCCCCAGCATTTT. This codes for CASSLRSGKVQPQHF.

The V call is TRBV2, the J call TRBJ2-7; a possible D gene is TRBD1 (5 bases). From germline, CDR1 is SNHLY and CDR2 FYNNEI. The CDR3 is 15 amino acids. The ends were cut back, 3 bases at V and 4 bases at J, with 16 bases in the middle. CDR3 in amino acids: CASSEGRQPMYEQYF. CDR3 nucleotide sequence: TGTGCCAGCAGTGAGGGGCGGCAGCCAATGTACGAGCAGTACTTC.

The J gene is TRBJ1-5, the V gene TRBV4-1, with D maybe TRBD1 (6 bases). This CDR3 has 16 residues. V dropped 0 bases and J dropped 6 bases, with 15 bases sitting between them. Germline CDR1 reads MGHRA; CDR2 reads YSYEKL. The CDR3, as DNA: TGCGCCAGCAGCCAAGAGGGGGCCGGGGGGTTTCAGCCCCAGCATTTT. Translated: CASSQEGAGGFQPQHF.

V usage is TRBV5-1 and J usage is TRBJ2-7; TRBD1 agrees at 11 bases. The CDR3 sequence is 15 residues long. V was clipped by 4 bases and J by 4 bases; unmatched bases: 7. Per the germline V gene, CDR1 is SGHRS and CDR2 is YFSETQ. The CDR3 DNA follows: TGCGCCAGCAGCGTCTCCGGGACAGGGGGTTACGAGCAGTACTTC. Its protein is CASSVSGTGGYEQYF.

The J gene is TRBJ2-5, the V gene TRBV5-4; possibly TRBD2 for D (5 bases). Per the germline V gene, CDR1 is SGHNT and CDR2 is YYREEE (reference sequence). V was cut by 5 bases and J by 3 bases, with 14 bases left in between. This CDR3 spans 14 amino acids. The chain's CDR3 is CASSRTGIEETQYF. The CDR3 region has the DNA TGTGCCAGCAGTCGGACCGGGATAGAAGAGACCCAGTACTTC.

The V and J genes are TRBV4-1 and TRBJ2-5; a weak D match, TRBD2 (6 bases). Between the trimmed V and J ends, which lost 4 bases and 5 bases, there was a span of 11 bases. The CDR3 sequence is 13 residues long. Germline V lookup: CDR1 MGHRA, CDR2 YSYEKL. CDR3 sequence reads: CASSPGSGETQYF. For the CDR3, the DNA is TGCGCCAGCAGCCCCGGGAGTGGGGAGACCCAGTACTTC.